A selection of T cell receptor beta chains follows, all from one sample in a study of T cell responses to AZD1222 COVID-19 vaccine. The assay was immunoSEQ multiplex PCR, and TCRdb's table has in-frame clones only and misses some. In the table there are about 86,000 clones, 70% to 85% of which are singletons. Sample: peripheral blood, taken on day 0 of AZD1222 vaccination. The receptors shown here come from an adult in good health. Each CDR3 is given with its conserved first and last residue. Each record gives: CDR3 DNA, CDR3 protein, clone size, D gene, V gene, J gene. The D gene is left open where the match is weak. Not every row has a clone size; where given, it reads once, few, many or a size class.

DNA: TGTGCCAGCAGTTTGGGACAGGGGGATGGCTACACCTTC; CDR3: CASSLGQGDGYTF; size: once; D: TRBD1; V: TRBV27; J: TRBJ1-2
DNA: TGTGCCAGCACTTATGACTATGACTACACCTTC; CDR3: CASTYDYDYTF; size: once; D: .; V: TRBV2; J: TRBJ1-2
DNA: TGTGCCAGCAGCTTGTTCCTAGCGGGAGGGATTTACAATGAGCAGTTCTTC; CDR3: CASSLFLAGGIYNEQFF; size: .; D: TRBD2; V: TRBV5-4; J: TRBJ2-1
DNA: TGTGCCTGGAGTGAGGGACTAGCGGGAGGAAACGAGCAGTACTTC; CDR3: CAWSEGLAGGNEQYF; size: few; D: TRBD2; V: TRBV30; J: TRBJ2-7
DNA: TGTGCCAGCAGCTGGGGGGCCAGGGGGCTTGGGTACGAGCAGTACTTC; CDR3: CASSWGARGLGYEQYF; size: .; D: TRBD1; V: TRBV5-6; J: TRBJ2-7
DNA: TGTGCCAGCAGCCCCCGAACCGAGTCAGATACGCAGTATTTT; CDR3: CASSPRTESDTQYF; size: .; D: .; V: TRBV3-1/TRBV3-2; J: TRBJ2-3
DNA: TGTGCCAGCAGCTTAGATGGGCGCATAAAAGCTTTCTTT; CDR3: CASSLDGRIKAFF; size: .; D: .; V: TRBV11-2; J: TRBJ1-1
DNA: TGCGCCAGCAGCGAGGTCAACAATGAGCAGTTCTTC; CDR3: CASSEVNNEQFF; size: .; D: .; V: TRBV5-1; J: TRBJ2-1
DNA: TGTGCCAGTAGTATTTCTAGCGGGAGGAACGAGCAGTACTTC; CDR3: CASSISSGRNEQYF; size: .; D: TRBD2; V: TRBV19; J: TRBJ2-7
DNA: TGTGCCAGCAGCTTCGGACAGGGGATGGACAATGAGCAGTTCTTC; CDR3: CASSFGQGMDNEQFF; size: .; D: TRBD1; V: TRBV5-5; J: TRBJ2-1
DNA: TGTGCCAGCAGTTTCTCGGGGACAACGAACACCGGGGAGCTGTTTTTT; CDR3: CASSFSGTTNTGELFF; size: once; D: .; V: TRBV11-2; J: TRBJ2-2
DNA: TGTGCCAGCAGACCATCCCCAGGGGGGTACTACGAGCAGTACTTC; CDR3: CASRPSPGGYYEQYF; size: .; D: .; V: TRBV6-5; J: TRBJ2-7
DNA: TGCAGCGTTGGGGGACAGGGTTCCCACGAGCAGTACTTC; CDR3: CSVGGQGSHEQYF; size: .; D: TRBD1; V: TRBV29-1; J: TRBJ2-7
DNA: TGTGCCAGCAGCTACCGGGACAGCATGAACACTGAAGCTTTCTTT; CDR3: CASSYRDSMNTEAFF; size: .; D: .; V: TRBV21-1; J: TRBJ1-1
DNA: TGTGCCAGCTCACCACCCCAGCGGGAGGCATACAATGAGCAGTTCTTC; CDR3: CASSPPQREAYNEQFF; size: .; D: TRBD2; V: TRBV18; J: TRBJ2-1
DNA: TGTGCCATCAGTGAGAAGTCAGGGGATCAGCCCCAGCATTTT; CDR3: CAISEKSGDQPQHF; size: few; D: .; V: TRBV10-3; J: TRBJ1-5
DNA: TGTGCCAGCAGCCAAATCTTCCACGGGACCGGGGAGCTGTTTTTT; CDR3: CASSQIFHGTGELFF; size: once; D: .; V: TRBV4-2; J: TRBJ2-2
DNA: TGTGCCAGCAGCGGGAGACAGGGGCTATATACACAGTATTTT; CDR3: CASSGRQGLYTQYF; size: .; D: .; V: TRBV21-1; J: TRBJ2-3
DNA: TGTGCCAGCAGCCCGCGGCGGGATCGTACAAACATTCAGTACTTC; CDR3: CASSPRRDRTNIQYF; size: .; D: .; V: TRBV6-5; J: TRBJ2-4
DNA: TGTGCCAGCAGCTTAGTAACCGGCTCTGGGGCCAACGTCCTGACTTTC; CDR3: CASSLVTGSGANVLTF; size: once; D: .; V: TRBV11-2; J: TRBJ2-6
DNA: TGCAGCGTTGGCGCGGGAGGCCAATCGTGGGATGAGCAGTTCTTC; CDR3: CSVGAGGQSWDEQFF; size: .; D: TRBD2; V: TRBV29-1; J: TRBJ2-1
DNA: TGTGCCAGCAGTAGGGAGAGCTCTGGAAACACCATATATTTT; CDR3: CASSRESSGNTIYF; size: .; D: .; V: TRBV2; J: TRBJ1-3
DNA: TGTGCCAGTAGTAGTCCTAGCGGGAGTAAAGAGCAGTACTTC; CDR3: CASSSPSGSKEQYF; size: .; D: TRBD2; V: TRBV19; J: TRBJ2-7
DNA: TGCGCCAGCAGTGCAGGGAGTGCAGATACGCAGTATTTT; CDR3: CASSAGSADTQYF; size: .; D: .; V: TRBV10-1; J: TRBJ2-3
DNA: TGTGCCAGCGGGGAAGAGGATTCCTACAATGAGCAGTTCTTC; CDR3: CASGEEDSYNEQFF; size: .; D: .; V: TRBV2; J: TRBJ2-1
DNA: TGTGCCAGCAGCCAACACGATGGGACAGGGATTATTGGAAACACCATATATTTT; CDR3: CASSQHDGTGIIGNTIYF; size: .; D: TRBD1; V: TRBV3-1/TRBV3-2; J: TRBJ1-3
DNA: TGTGCCAGCAGCTTAGCGCCAGGGGGCATCGGAGAGACCCAGTACTTC; CDR3: CASSLAPGGIGETQYF; size: .; D: TRBD1; V: TRBV7-6; J: TRBJ2-5
DNA: TGTGCCAGCAGGCGAACAGGGTATAACGAGCAGTACTTC; CDR3: CASRRTGYNEQYF; size: .; D: .; V: TRBV2; J: TRBJ2-7
DNA: TGTGCCAGCAGCTGGACTAGCGGGGTCATGAATGAGCAGTTCTTC; CDR3: CASSWTSGVMNEQFF; size: .; D: TRBD2; V: TRBV11-2; J: TRBJ2-1
DNA: TGTGCCAGCAGTGATGAGGGGATCTCCTACGAGCAGTACTTC; CDR3: CASSDEGISYEQYF; size: .; D: .; V: TRBV2; J: TRBJ2-7
DNA: TGTGCCAGCAGCTTCGGGGAAATCTACAATGAGCAGTTCTTC; CDR3: CASSFGEIYNEQFF; size: .; D: .; V: TRBV7-9; J: TRBJ2-1
DNA: TGTGCCAGCAGTTCTGGACATACAGAGACCCAGTACTTC; CDR3: CASSSGHTETQYF; size: .; D: .; V: TRBV5-6; J: TRBJ2-5
DNA: TGTGCCAGTAGTATAGAAGAAGGACAAGAGACCCAGTACTTC; CDR3: CASSIEEGQETQYF; size: .; D: .; V: TRBV19; J: TRBJ2-5
DNA: TGCGCCAGCAGCTTGGCCGGGACAGGAACGTACCAAGAGACCCAGTACTTC; CDR3: CASSLAGTGTYQETQYF; size: .; D: TRBD1; V: TRBV5-1; J: TRBJ2-5
DNA: TGTGCCAGACAGGGGGCGCCTAGCGGGAGCCCCTCCTACGAGCAGTACTTC; CDR3: CARQGAPSGSPSYEQYF; size: .; D: .; V: TRBV19; J: TRBJ2-7
DNA: TGTGCCAGCAGTGAACGGGGGAGCAGCTATGGCTACACCTTC; CDR3: CASSERGSSYGYTF; size: .; D: .; V: TRBV2; J: TRBJ1-2
DNA: TGTGCCAGCAGACAGCAAAGCGGGAGCCCTTTTGATACGCAGTATTTT; CDR3: CASRQQSGSPFDTQYF; size: .; D: TRBD2; V: TRBV5-6; J: TRBJ2-3
DNA: TGTGCCAGCAGCTGGGCCCTCCCAGGGAACACTGAAGCTTTCTTT; CDR3: CASSWALPGNTEAFF; size: few; D: .; V: TRBV5-4; J: TRBJ1-1
DNA: TGTGCCAGCAGCCTTCGTAAAGGAGGGCCGGAAGATACGCAGTATTTT; CDR3: CASSLRKGGPEDTQYF; size: once; D: .; V: TRBV4-2; J: TRBJ2-3
DNA: TGTGCCAGCAGTTTAGGAGGGGGCTCTCAGGACTATGGCTACACCTTC; CDR3: CASSLGGGSQDYGYTF; size: .; D: TRBD1; V: TRBV28; J: TRBJ1-2
DNA: TGTGCCAGCAGCTATGCGGGGGATAATCAGCCCCAGCATTTT; CDR3: CASSYAGDNQPQHF; size: .; D: .; V: TRBV7-9; J: TRBJ1-5
DNA: TGTGCCAGCAGCCAGGGCCCGATGAGGGGGTTCACTGAAGCTTTCTTT; CDR3: CASSQGPMRGFTEAFF; size: .; D: .; V: TRBV5-8; J: TRBJ1-1
DNA: TGTGCCAGCAGTACCCTGACAGGCTATAGCAATCAGCCCCAGCATTTT; CDR3: CASSTLTGYSNQPQHF; size: .; D: .; V: TRBV27; J: TRBJ1-5
DNA: TGTGCCAGCAGCTTGAGGGGACAGGGAGCGGGAGAGCAGTACTTC; CDR3: CASSLRGQGAGEQYF; size: .; D: TRBD1; V: TRBV5-4; J: TRBJ2-7
DNA: TGCGCCAGCAGCCGGTCGAGAGGTAGTCATGGCTACACCTTC; CDR3: CASSRSRGSHGYTF; size: once; D: .; V: TRBV4-3; J: TRBJ1-2
DNA: TGTGCCAGCAGCTTGTGGAATTCACCCCTCCACTTT; CDR3: CASSLWNSPLHF; size: .; D: .; V: TRBV5-5; J: TRBJ1-6
DNA: TGTGCCAGCTCACCAGATTTAACTAGCGGAAGTTTCTCCTACAATGAGCAGTTCTTC; CDR3: CASSPDLTSGSFSYNEQFF; size: few; D: TRBD2; V: TRBV18; J: TRBJ2-1